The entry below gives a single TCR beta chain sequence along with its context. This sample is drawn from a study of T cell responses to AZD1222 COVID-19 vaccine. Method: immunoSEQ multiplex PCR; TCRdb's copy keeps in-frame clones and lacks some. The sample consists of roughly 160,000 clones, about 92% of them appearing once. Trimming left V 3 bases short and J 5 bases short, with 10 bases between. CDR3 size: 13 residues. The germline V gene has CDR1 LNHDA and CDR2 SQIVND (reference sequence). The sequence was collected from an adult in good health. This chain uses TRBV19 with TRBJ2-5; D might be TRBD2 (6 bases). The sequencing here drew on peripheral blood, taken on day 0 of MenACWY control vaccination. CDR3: CASSIGGTETQYF. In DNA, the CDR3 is TGTGCCAGTAGTATTGGGGGGACGGAGACCCAGTACTTC.